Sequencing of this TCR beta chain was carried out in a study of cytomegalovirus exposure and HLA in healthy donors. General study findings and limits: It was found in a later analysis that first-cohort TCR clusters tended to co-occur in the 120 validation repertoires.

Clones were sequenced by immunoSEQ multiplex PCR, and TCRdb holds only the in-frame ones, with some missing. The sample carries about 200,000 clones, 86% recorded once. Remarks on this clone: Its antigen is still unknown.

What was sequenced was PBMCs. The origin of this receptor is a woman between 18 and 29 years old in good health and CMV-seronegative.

In DNA form, the CDR3 reads TGTGCCAGCAGTTACTCGAGCGCCAAAAACATTCAGTACTTC. Its protein product is CASSYSSAKNIQYF. The chain couples TRBV6-6 to TRBJ2-4, with unresolved D. V dropped 0 bases and J dropped 1 base, with 4 bases sitting between them. In germline, CDR1 is MNHNY, CDR2 SVGAGI (reference sequence). The CDR3 is 14 amino acids.